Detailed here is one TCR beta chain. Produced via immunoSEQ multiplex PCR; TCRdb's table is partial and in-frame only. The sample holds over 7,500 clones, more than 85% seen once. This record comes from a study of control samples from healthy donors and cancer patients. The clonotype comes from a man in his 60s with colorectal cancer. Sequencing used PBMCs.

The CDR3 protein is CASSPRGGTTEAFF. For the CDR3, the DNA is TGTGCCAGCAGCCCGCGGGGGGGAACCACTGAAGCTTTCTTT. The rearrangement links TRBV7-3 to TRBJ1-1; tentatively, D is TRBD1 (5 bases). This CDR3 has 14 amino acids. CDR1 is SGHTA and CDR2 is FQGTGA in the germline V gene. Between the trimmed V and J ends, which lost 5 bases and 4 bases, there was a span of 14 bases. Together with reference TRBV7-3 and TRBJ1-1, the CDR3 gives the full variable domain: GAGVSQTPSNKVTEKGKYVELRCDPISGHTALYWYRQSLGQGPEFLIYFQGTGAADDSGLPNDRFFAVRPEGSVSTLKIQRTERGDSAVYLCASSPRGGTTEAFFGQGTRLTVV.